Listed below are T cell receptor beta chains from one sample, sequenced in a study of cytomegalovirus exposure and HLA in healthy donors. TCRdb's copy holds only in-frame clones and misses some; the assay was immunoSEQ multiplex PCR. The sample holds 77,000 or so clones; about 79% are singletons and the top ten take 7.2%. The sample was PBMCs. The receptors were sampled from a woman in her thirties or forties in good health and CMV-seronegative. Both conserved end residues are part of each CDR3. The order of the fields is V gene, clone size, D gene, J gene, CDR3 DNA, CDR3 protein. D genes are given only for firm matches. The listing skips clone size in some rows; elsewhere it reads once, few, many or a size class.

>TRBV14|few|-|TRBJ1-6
TGTGCCAGCAGCCAAGTAGGGGGGGATTCACCCCTCCACTTT
CASSQVGGDSPLHF
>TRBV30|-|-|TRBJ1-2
TGTGCCTGGAGACAAGGACAGAGCCACTATGGCTACACCTTC
CAWRQGQSHYGYTF
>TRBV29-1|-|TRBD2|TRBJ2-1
TGCAGCGTTGTCGCGGGCCCGGCGTCAAGCGGGAGATCCTACAATGAGCAGTTCTTC
CSVVAGPASSGRSYNEQFF
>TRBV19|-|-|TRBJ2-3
TGTGCCAGTAGTATTGAAGCGGGCCGCACAGATACGCAGTATTTT
CASSIEAGRTDTQYF
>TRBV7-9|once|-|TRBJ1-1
TGTTCCAGCAGCTTTTCTCCTTATGAAGCTTTCTTT
CSSSFSPYEAFF
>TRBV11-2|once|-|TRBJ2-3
TGTGCCAGCAGCCTAAACAGGGGCACAGATACGCAGTATTTT
CASSLNRGTDTQYF
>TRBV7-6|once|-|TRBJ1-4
TGTGCCAGCAGCTTAATGGGGGCGCTGAGTAATGAAAAACTGTTTTTT
CASSLMGALSNEKLFF
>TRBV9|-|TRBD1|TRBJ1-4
TGTGCCAGCAGCGTAGAGGGACAGGGGGGTGAAAAACTGTTTTTT
CASSVEGQGGEKLFF
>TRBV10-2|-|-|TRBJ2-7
TGCGCCAGCAGTGAGAACAGAATTCCCTACGAGCAGTACTTC
CASSENRIPYEQYF
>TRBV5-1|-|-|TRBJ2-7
TGCGCCAGCAGCCTCCGGGACACCGACGAGCAGTACTTC
CASSLRDTDEQYF
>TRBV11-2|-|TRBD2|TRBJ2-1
TGTGCCAGCAGCTTAGCGTTCGTGGTAGCGGGAGGGTCCTACAATGAGCAGTTCTTC
CASSLAFVVAGGSYNEQFF
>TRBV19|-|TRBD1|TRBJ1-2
TGTGCCAGTAGGGATCGGGACAGGGACTATGGCTACACCTTC
CASRDRDRDYGYTF
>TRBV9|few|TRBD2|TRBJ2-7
TGTGCCAGCTCACCCGCGGGAGGCACCTACGAGCAGTACTTC
CASSPAGGTYEQYF
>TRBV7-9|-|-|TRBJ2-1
TGTGCCAGCAGGGGGGGGCTAGCTGTAGAGCAGTTCTTC
CASRGGLAVEQFF
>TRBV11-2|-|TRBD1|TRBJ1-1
TGTGCCAGCAGCTTAGATTCCCGGACAGGGTCTGAAGCTTTCTTT
CASSLDSRTGSEAFF
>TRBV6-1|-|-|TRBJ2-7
TGTGCCAGCAGGAGCCAGCGGGCATACTCCTACGAGCAGTACTTC
CASRSQRAYSYEQYF
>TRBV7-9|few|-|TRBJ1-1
TGTGCCAGCAGCTTACAGGGGAAGAACACTGAAGCTTTCTTT
CASSLQGKNTEAFF